These 8 T cell receptor beta chains were sequenced from one sample in a study of technical replicates of blood from several donors. Sequenced by immunoSEQ multiplex PCR; TCRdb stores in-frame clones only, minus some. Of about 94,000 clones listed, about 96% are singletons. Material for sequencing was T cells isolated from PBMCs. Every receptor here comes from a human donor in good health.

The chain couples TRBV4-1 to TRBJ1-1; D possibly corresponds to TRBD1 (6 bases). The CDR3 length is 16 residues. CDR1 and CDR2 (germline): MGHRA, YSYEKL. V gave up 0 bases and J gave up 1 base, with 12 bases separating them. CDR3 residues: CASSQDPGVGNTEAFF. The CDR3 DNA reads TGCGCCAGCAGCCAAGATCCAGGGGTTGGGAACACTGAAGCTTTCTTT.

The chain combines TRBV19 with TRBJ1-1; tentative D call: TRBD1 (6 bases). There are 14 residues in the CDR3. Germline CDR1 LNHDA, CDR2 SQIVND (reference sequence). Trimming removed 3 bases at V and 6 bases at J, with 14 bases between. For the CDR3, the DNA is TGTGCCAGTAGTATGATCAGGGGAAAGGCTGAAGCTTTCTTT. This encodes CASSMIRGKAEAFF.

The chain has TRBV2 and TRBJ2-4, with D tentatively TRBD1 (5 bases). CDR1 and CDR2 (germline): SNHLY, FYNNEI. CDR3 length equals 16 residues. Trimming left V 6 bases short and J 0 bases short, with 15 bases between. This chain's CDR3 is CASRDTLDLAKNIQYF. CDR3 nucleotides: TGTGCCAGCAGGGACACCTTAGATTTAGCCAAAAACATTCAGTACTTC.

This chain uses TRBV10-1 with TRBJ2-6, with TRBD2 as a possible D gene (5 bases). V shed 5 bases and J shed 4 bases, with 9 bases lying between them. CDR1 is WNHNN and CDR2 is SYGVQD in the germline V gene (reference sequence). The CDR3 sequence is 14 residues long. The CDR3 bases are TGCGCCAGCAGTCCCGGGGAGGGGGCCAACGTCCTGACTTTC. Translation: CASSPGEGANVLTF.

The rearrangement links TRBV2 to TRBJ2-3; no definite D call. CDR3 length equals 15 residues. With 7 bases removed from V and 0 bases from J, the gap between germline ends came to 14 bases. CDR1 is SNHLY, CDR2 FYNNEI, per germline. This CDR3 reads CASTERYTSTDTQYF. The CDR3 DNA reads as TGTGCCAGCACAGAGAGGTACACTAGCACAGATACGCAGTATTTT.

The chain is built from TRBV7-8 and TRBJ1-3; D unresolved. V lost 1 base to trimming and J lost 2 bases, with 12 bases between them. This CDR3 spans 16 amino acids. The germline V gene has CDR1 SGHVS and CDR2 FQNEAQ. The CDR3 loop reads CASSLDQAKPGNTIYF. Here the CDR3 DNA reads TGTGCCAGCAGCTTAGATCAGGCTAAACCTGGAAACACCATATATTTT.

The chain recombines TRBV5-1 with TRBJ2-7; D ambiguous. V was cut by 6 bases and J by 0 bases, with 19 bases left in between. This CDR3 comprises 16 residues. The germline CDR1 and CDR2 sequences are SGHRS and YFSETQ. The CDR3 DNA reads TGCGCCAGCACCAAAGATCAGATGGAGAGCTCCTACGAGCAGTACTTC. Translated: CASTKDQMESSYEQYF.

The chain combines TRBV6-1 with TRBJ1-3, with D unresolved. Trimming took 2 bases from V and 0 from J, leaving 14 bases between them. Germline loops: CDR1 MNHNS, CDR2 SASEGT. The CDR3 is made up of 17 amino acids. This CDR3 is CASSEYRLASSGNTIYF. CDR3 nucleotides: TGTGCCAGCAGTGAATATAGACTGGCGAGCTCTGGAAACACCATATATTTT.